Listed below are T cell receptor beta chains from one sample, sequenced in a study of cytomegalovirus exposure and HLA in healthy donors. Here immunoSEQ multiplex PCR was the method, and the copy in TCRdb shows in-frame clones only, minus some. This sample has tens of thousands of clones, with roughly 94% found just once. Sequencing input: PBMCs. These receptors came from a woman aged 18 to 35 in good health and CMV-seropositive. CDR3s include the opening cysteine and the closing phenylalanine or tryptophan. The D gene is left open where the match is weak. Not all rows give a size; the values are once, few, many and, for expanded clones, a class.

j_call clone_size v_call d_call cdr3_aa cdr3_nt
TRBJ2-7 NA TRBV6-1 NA CASSEDGGVPHYEQYF TGTGCCAGCAGTGAAGATGGAGGGGTCCCTCACTACGAGCAGTACTTC
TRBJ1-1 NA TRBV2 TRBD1 CASRSVRTGAFASTEAFF TGTGCCAGCAGGTCCGTTAGGACAGGGGCTTTTGCAAGCACTGAAGCTTTCTTT
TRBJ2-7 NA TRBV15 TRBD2 CATSRDLSGRTEQYF TGTGCCACCAGCAGAGATCTTAGCGGGAGGACCGAGCAGTACTTC
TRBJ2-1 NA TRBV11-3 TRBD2 CASSLDLPLGAGNNEQFF TGTGCCAGCAGCTTAGATCTCCCACTAGGAGCGGGGAACAATGAGCAGTTCTTC
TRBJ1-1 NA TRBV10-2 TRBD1 CASSGQGGEAFF TGCGCCAGCAGTGGCCAGGGGGGTGAAGCTTTCTTT
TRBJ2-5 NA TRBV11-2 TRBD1 CASSARSGQGGETQYF TGTGCCAGCAGCGCCAGATCGGGACAGGGGGGCGAGACCCAGTACTTC
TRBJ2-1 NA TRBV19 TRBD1 CASSTGQAEYNEQFF TGTGCCAGTAGTACAGGACAGGCAGAATACAATGAGCAGTTCTTC
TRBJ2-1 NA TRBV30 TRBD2 CAWTRTSGRYEQFF TGTGCCTGGACAAGGACTAGCGGGAGGTATGAGCAGTTCTTC
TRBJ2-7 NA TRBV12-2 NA CASRFTGDGNEQYF TGTGCAAGTCGCTTTACCGGAGATGGCAACGAGCAGTACTTC
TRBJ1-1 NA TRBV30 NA CAWSKLKNTEAFF TGTGCCTGGAGTAAGCTCAAGAACACTGAAGCTTTCTTT
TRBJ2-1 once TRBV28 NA CASNGFISNEQFF TGTGCCAGCAATGGCTTTATCTCCAATGAGCAGTTCTTC
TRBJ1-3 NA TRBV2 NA CASSEALSAGNTIYF TGTGCCAGCAGTGAAGCACTGTCGGCTGGAAACACCATATATTTT
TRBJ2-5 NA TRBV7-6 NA CASSPRVLGQETQYF TGTGCCAGCAGCCCGAGGGTGTTGGGTCAAGAGACCCAGTACTTC
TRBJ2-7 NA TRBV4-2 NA CASSQGVRAYEQYF TGTGCCAGCAGCCAAGGGGTCAGGGCCTACGAGCAGTACTTC
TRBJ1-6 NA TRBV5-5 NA CASSFRQGYNSPLHF TGTGCCAGCAGCTTCCGGCAGGGATATAATTCACCCCTCCACTTT
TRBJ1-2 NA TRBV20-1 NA CSARSYGYTF TGCAGTGCACGGTCCTATGGCTACACCTTC
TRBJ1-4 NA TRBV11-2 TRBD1 CASSGRLRGHEKLFF TGTGCCAGCAGCGGAAGATTGAGGGGGCATGAAAAACTGTTTTTT
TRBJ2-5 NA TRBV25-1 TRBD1 CASSDVGQGSGETQYF TGTGCCAGCAGTGATGTGGGACAGGGAAGCGGAGAGACCCAGTACTTC